Listed here are 4 T cell receptor beta chains from one sample, sequenced in a study of T cell repertoires in cytomegalovirus infection. These receptors have no identified antigens. A single record per CDR3 protein comes from TCRdb applying MiXCR to the reads. Of 600,000 to 700,000 distinct CDR3 sequences listed, roughly 30% were seen once; the top ten hold 18%. This specimen consisted of cultured PBMCs, obtained from culture after CMV antigen stimulation. These receptor sequences come from a human donor in good health (CMV status not recorded). Some clones in this sample may be carry-over from other donors' samples.

The table lists this clonotype with many counts. The chain is built from TRBV7-6 and TRBJ1-1; the D gene is possibly TRBD1 (5 bases). CDR3 size: 13 residues. Trimming took off 1 base at V and 7 bases at J, with 10 bases between the two ends. CDR1 SGHVS and CDR2 FNYEAQ come from the germline V gene. CDR3 loop: CASSLGGGREAFF. CDR3 in DNA: TGTGCCAGCAGCTTAGGGGGGGGTCGTGAAGCTTTCTTT.

This clonotype came up a few times. The rearrangement uses TRBV6-5 and TRBJ2-3, with a possible D match to TRBD1 (6 bases). This CDR3 contains 15 residues. Germline assignment: CDR1 MNHEY and CDR2 SVGAGI. Trimming shortened V by 2 bases and J by 1 base, and 10 bases separated the two germline ends. The CDR3 loop reads CASSYKAGGTDTQYF. CDR3 sequence (DNA): TGTGCCAGCAGTTACAAAGCAGGGGGCACAGATACGCAGTATTTT.

J is TRBJ1-6 and V is TRBV10-3; D is unclear. CDR3 length equals 14 residues. With 3 bases removed from V and 10 bases from J, the gap between germline ends came to 13 bases. Germline CDR1 reads ENHRY; CDR2 reads SYGVKD. CDR3 bases: TGTGCCATCAGTGACGGACTCCTAAACTCACCCCTCCACTTT. Amino acid sequence: CAISDGLLNSPLHF.

The chain joins TRBV10-3 to TRBJ2-1; TRBD2 matches at 14 bases. From germline, CDR1 is ENHRY and CDR2 SYGVKD. V lost 11 bases and J lost 7; bases outside the gene matches: 13. The CDR3 totals 16 residues. The DNA of the CDR3 is TGTGCCGTAGCCGGGACTAGCGGGAGTTTACGTAATGAGCAGTTCTTC. It translates to CAVAGTSGSLRNEQFF.